Listed below are T cell receptor beta chains from one sample, sequenced in a study of regulatory T cells in long-lasting Graves disease. From the multiplex PCR reads, TCRdb called clonotypes with MiXCR, one entry per CDR3 protein. The table has about 310,000 distinct CDR3 sequences, 15% to 20% seen once. The sequenced sample was peripheral blood mononuclear cells (PBMCs), obtained at new diagnosis, from a patient treated with antithyroid drugs. These receptors all come from a female donor with Graves disease. Both conserved end residues are part of each CDR3. The D gene is left open where the match is weak. Some rows mark clone size as missing; the rest say once, few, many or name a class of expanded clone.

V: TRBV10-2
size: few
J: TRBJ2-1
D: TRBD1
CDR3: CASSDSGQVSYNEQFF
DNA: TGCGCCAGCAGTGACTCTGGACAGGTCTCCTACAATGAGCAGTTCTTC

V: TRBV11-3
size: many
J: TRBJ2-5
D: TRBD1
CDR3: CASSPRDRDQETQYF
DNA: TGTGCCAGCAGCCCCCGGGACAGGGATCAGGAGACCCAGTACTTC

V: TRBV28
size: many
J: TRBJ2-3
D: TRBD1
CDR3: CASLERDRGTGTQYF
DNA: TGTGCCAGCCTCGAGCGGGACAGGGGGACAGGTACGCAGTATTTT

V: TRBV19
size: few
J: TRBJ1-1
D: -
CDR3: CASSITLHDGAGTEAFF
DNA: TGTGCCAGTAGTATCACCCTCCATGACGGGGCCGGCACTGAAGCTTTCTTT

V: TRBV12-3/TRBV12-4
size: many
J: TRBJ1-5
D: -
CDR3: CASSPYRDGINQPQHF
DNA: TGTGCCAGCAGTCCATACCGGGACGGAATCAATCAGCCCCAGCATTTT

V: TRBV7-9
size: few
J: TRBJ1-2
D: -
CDR3: CASSPLGGVFGYTF
DNA: TGTGCCAGCAGCCCACTCGGGGGGGTTTTCGGCTACACCTTC

V: TRBV7-9
size: many
J: TRBJ1-1
D: TRBD1
CDR3: CATPRTGGFTNTEAFF
DNA: TGTGCCACCCCCCGAACAGGGGGATTTACGAACACTGAAGCTTTCTTT

V: TRBV4-2
size: -
J: TRBJ2-2
D: TRBD2
CDR3: CASSPGTSSNTGGLFF
DNA: TGTGCCAGCAGCCCTGGGACTAGCAGCAACACCGGGGGGCTGTTTTTT

V: TRBV20-1
size: many
J: TRBJ2-7
D: -
CDR3: CSARDSNSLGGQYF
DNA: TGCAGTGCTAGAGATAGCAACAGCTTGGGTGGGCAGTACTTC

V: TRBV25-1
size: many
J: TRBJ2-2
D: -
CDR3: CASSERGRDTGELFF
DNA: TGTGCCAGCAGTGAACGGGGGAGAGACACCGGGGAGCTGTTTTTT

V: TRBV5-1
size: many
J: TRBJ2-2
D: -
CDR3: CASSLEPLGGGELFF
DNA: TGCGCCAGCAGCTTGGAGCCCCTGGGCGGTGGGGAGCTGTTTTTT

V: TRBV28
size: -
J: TRBJ1-2
D: -
CDR3: CASTPPWTARGYTF
DNA: TGTGCCAGCACCCCTCCATGGACTGCGAGGGGCTACACCTTC

V: TRBV12-3/TRBV12-4
size: many
J: TRBJ2-5
D: TRBD1
CDR3: CASSPGDRGLYQETQYF
DNA: TGTGCCAGCTCGCCCGGGGACAGGGGTCTTTACCAAGAGACCCAGTACTTC

V: TRBV20-1
size: many
J: TRBJ2-7
D: TRBD1
CDR3: CSAVDRGGLEQYF
DNA: TGCAGTGCAGTCGACAGGGGCGGTCTCGAGCAGTACTTC

V: TRBV28
size: -
J: TRBJ2-1
D: -
CDR3: CACSFGNRPSIGQFF
DNA: TGTGCCTGCAGTTTTGGGAACAGGCCCTCGATTGGGCAGTTCTTC

V: TRBV30
size: -
J: TRBJ2-2
D: -
CDR3: CAWSVQATGELFF
DNA: TGTGCCTGGAGTGTACAGGCTACCGGGGAGCTGTTTTTT

V: TRBV5-1
size: -
J: TRBJ2-2
D: -
CDR3: CASRYAPAAGTGELFF
DNA: TGCGCCAGCAGATATGCCCCCGCCGCCGGTACCGGGGAGCTGTTTTTT

V: TRBV6-1
size: many
J: TRBJ1-1
D: TRBD1
CDR3: CASSEVGGMNTEAFF
DNA: TGTGCCAGCAGTGAAGTAGGGGGCATGAACACTGAAGCTTTCTTT

V: TRBV6-2/TRBV6-3
size: many
J: TRBJ1-1
D: -
CDR3: CASSEAVGRDTEAFF
DNA: TGTGCCAGCAGTGAAGCCGTGGGTAGGGACACTGAAGCTTTCTTT

V: TRBV7-2
size: many
J: TRBJ2-5
D: TRBD2
CDR3: CASSATLAVQETQYF
DNA: TGTGCCAGCAGCGCTACCCTAGCGGTCCAAGAGACCCAGTACTTC

V: TRBV20-1
size: few
J: TRBJ2-1
D: -
CDR3: CSARDAGEGQFF
DNA: TGCAGTGCTAGAGACGCAGGAGAGGGGCAGTTCTTC

V: TRBV15
size: many
J: TRBJ2-3
D: TRBD1
CDR3: CATSRDSVADTQYF
DNA: TGTGCCACCAGCCGGGACAGTGTCGCAGATACGCAGTATTTT

V: TRBV20-1
size: -
J: TRBJ2-4
D: -
CDR3: CSADHRDIQYF
DNA: TGCAGTGCTGACCATCGGGACATTCAGTACTTC

V: TRBV6-9
size: -
J: TRBJ2-5
D: TRBD2
CDR3: CASSFGTSGRGGETQYF
DNA: TGTGCCAGCAGTTTCGGGACTAGCGGGAGAGGGGGAGAGACCCAGTACTTC

V: TRBV28
size: many
J: TRBJ2-2
D: TRBD1
CDR3: CASSLLLDRVGELFF
DNA: TGTGCCAGCAGTTTGCTACTTGACAGGGTCGGGGAGCTGTTTTTT

V: TRBV28
size: -
J: TRBJ1-1
D: -
CDR3: CASSSTRIEAFF
DNA: TGTGCCAGCAGTTCTACCAGAATTGAAGCTTTCTTT

V: TRBV11-3
size: many
J: TRBJ2-1
D: TRBD2
CDR3: CASSLPSGLAGEDNEQFF
DNA: TGTGCCAGCAGCTTACCTTCGGGACTAGCGGGAGAAGACAATGAGCAGTTCTTC

V: TRBV28
size: -
J: TRBJ2-3
D: -
CDR3: CASSSPTLGTDTQYF
DNA: TGTGCCAGCAGTTCCCCGACTCTAGGCACAGATACGCAGTATTTT

V: TRBV19
size: few
J: TRBJ2-2
D: -
CDR3: CASSTHTQGSANTGELLF
DNA: TGTGCCAGTAGTACGCACACGCAGGGTAGCGCGAACACCGGGGAGCTGCTTTTT

V: TRBV2
size: many
J: TRBJ2-1
D: -
CDR3: CVSNGVSSYNEQFF
DNA: TGTGTCAGCAACGGGGTGAGCTCCTACAATGAGCAGTTCTTC

V: TRBV12-3/TRBV12-4
size: many
J: TRBJ2-7
D: -
CDR3: CASSPDRDLGEQYF
DNA: TGTGCCAGCAGTCCCGACAGGGACTTGGGCGAGCAGTACTTC

V: TRBV6-5
size: many
J: TRBJ1-2
D: -
CDR3: CASSSGDTGAYGYTF
DNA: TGTGCCAGCAGTTCAGGAGATACAGGCGCCTATGGCTACACCTTC